The entry below describes one T cell receptor (beta chain). Its target is not known. V shed 4 bases, J shed 0 bases, and the junction held 2 bases outside the gene matches. The length of the CDR3 is 14 residues. The V gene's germline CDR1 is SGDLS and CDR2 YYNGEE. This entry comes from a study of cytomegalovirus exposure and HLA in healthy donors. Broader study findings: One variant, a missense change in DCLRE1C, was linked in a later analysis to TCR beta V- and J-gene trimming. Across HLA loci, a later analysis found differing TCR association rates, with DRB1 most and HLA-C fewest. In a later analysis, HLA-associated beta chains showed higher expansion and lower generation probabilities than comparable chains.

The PCR employed 60 Vbeta primers together with 13 Jbeta primers. Profiled with immunoSEQ multiplex PCR; TCRdb holds only in-frame clones, not every one. The sample lists just over 85,000 clones; more than 70% were seen once. Each donor was nominally healthy when sampled (though unrecorded immune exposures were likely). This receptor was identified in a man aged 40-55 years in good health and CMV-seronegative. The rearrangement uses TRBV9 and TRBJ1-1; TRBD1 aligns across 8 bases. The sample taken for sequencing was PBMCs. The CDR3 nucleotides read TGTGCCAGCAGCCCGGACAGGGTGAACACTGAAGCTTTCTTT. The encoded protein is CASSPDRVNTEAFF.